These 6 T cell receptor beta chains share one sample of origin, sequenced in a study of OX40 agonist ivuxolimab in advanced cancers. Assay: immunoSEQ multiplex PCR; the TCRdb copy retains only in-frame clones and omits some. The sample lists 71,000 or so clones; around 86% were seen once. This specimen consisted of CD4+ or CD8+ T cells sorted from blood, obtained in a trial of the OX40 agonist ivuxolimab. These receptors were obtained from an adult with an advanced solid tumor such as melanoma, head and neck, liver or kidney cancer.

The V and J genes are TRBV18 and TRBJ2-7; a possible D gene is TRBD1 (6 bases). The CDR3 loop spans 12 amino acids. Germline V gives CDR1 KGHSH, CDR2 LQKENI. The V end was cut by 3 bases, the J end by 5 bases, with 8 bases between. CDR3 protein: CASSPQGHEQYF. CDR3 coding DNA: TGTGCCAGCTCACCGCAGGGGCACGAGCAGTACTTC.

The V call is TRBV29-1, the J call TRBJ2-7, with D unclear. There are 13 residues in the CDR3. Trimming stripped 4 bases from V and 2 bases from J, with 12 bases between. Germline CDR1 and CDR2: SQVTM and ANQGSEA. CDR3 coding DNA: TGCAGCGTTGGAGGAAGACTCACCTACGAGCAGTACTTC. Amino acids: CSVGGRLTYEQYF.

This chain links TRBV28 with TRBJ1-1; the D gene is possibly TRBD1 (5 bases). The germline gives CDR1 MDHEN, CDR2 SYDVKM. V gave up 5 bases and J gave up 7 bases, with 11 bases separating them. The CDR3 runs to 12 residues. The chain's CDR3 is CASSRQTVEAFF. CDR3 in DNA: TGTGCCAGCAGTCGACAGACGGTTGAAGCTTTCTTT.

The rearrangement joins TRBV11-2 to TRBJ2-1; TRBD2 matches at 13 bases. CDR3 length equals 16 residues. V trimming: 6 bases; J trimming: 4 bases; junction bases outside the gene matches: 6. Germline CDR1 SGHAT, CDR2 FQNNGV. The CDR3 spells CASRPPGLAGYNEQFF. For the CDR3, the DNA is TGTGCCAGCAGGCCCCCGGGACTAGCGGGGTACAATGAGCAGTTCTTC.

V and J are TRBV7-2 and TRBJ1-3; no reliable D call. The V gene's germline CDR1 is SGHTA and CDR2 FQGNSA. The CDR3 length is 15 residues. V lost 3 bases, J lost 0 bases, and 9 bases lay in between. Here the CDR3 reads CASSLGPGSGNTIYF. The CDR3 nucleotides are TGTGCCAGCAGCTTGGGTCCGGGCTCTGGAAACACCATATATTTT.

This chain connects TRBV9 to TRBJ1-1; D remains ambiguous. The CDR3 has 15 residues. Germline V CDR1 and CDR2: SGDLS, YYNGEE. The ends were cut back, 0 bases at V and 4 bases at J, with 13 bases in the middle. The CDR3 DNA reads as TGTGCCAGCAGCGTAGAAGTGGGTTGGGGCACTGAAGCTTTCTTT. Translation gives CASSVEVGWGTEAFF.